A selection of T cell receptor beta chains follows, all from one sample in a study of shared clonotypes between healthy human individuals. Data came from immunoSEQ multiplex PCR; TCRdb stores just in-frame clones and leaves some out. The sample includes about 1.5 million clones, approximately 96% of them seen just once. Sequenced: naive CD4+ T cells sorted from blood. Source of these receptors: a man in his thirties or forties in good health. The CDR3 runs from the conserved cysteine through the conserved F or W. A D gene is named only where the DNA matches it firmly. The size field is filled for only some rows; it gives once, few, many or a size class.

v_call: TRBV29-1
d_call: TRBD1
j_call: TRBJ1-4
clone_size: .
cdr3_aa: CSVGRGPDEKLFF
cdr3_nt: TGCAGCGTTGGCAGGGGGCCTGATGAAAAACTGTTTTTT

v_call: TRBV6-5
d_call: TRBD2
j_call: TRBJ2-1
clone_size: .
cdr3_aa: CASSRREGRNEQFF
cdr3_nt: TGTGCCAGCAGTAGGCGGGAGGGCCGGAATGAGCAGTTCTTC

v_call: TRBV5-1
d_call: .
j_call: TRBJ1-1
clone_size: .
cdr3_aa: CASSTQTGNTEAFF
cdr3_nt: TGCGCCAGCAGCACACAGACAGGGAACACTGAAGCTTTCTTT

v_call: TRBV7-9
d_call: TRBD1
j_call: TRBJ2-2
clone_size: .
cdr3_aa: CASSLDRGYTGELFF
cdr3_nt: TGTGCCAGCTCGTTAGACAGGGGTTACACCGGGGAGCTGTTTTTT

v_call: TRBV6-5
d_call: .
j_call: TRBJ2-4
clone_size: once
cdr3_aa: CASRNSEIAKNIQYF
cdr3_nt: TGTGCCAGCCGGAATAGCGAAATAGCCAAAAACATTCAGTACTTC

v_call: TRBV28
d_call: .
j_call: TRBJ2-1
clone_size: .
cdr3_aa: CASSLSGYRVGEQFF
cdr3_nt: TGTGCCAGCAGTTTAAGTGGGTATAGGGTCGGTGAGCAGTTCTTC

v_call: TRBV5-1
d_call: .
j_call: TRBJ2-7
clone_size: .
cdr3_aa: CASSYRNEQYF
cdr3_nt: TGCGCCAGCAGCTACCGAAACGAGCAGTACTTC

v_call: TRBV4-1
d_call: .
j_call: TRBJ1-5
clone_size: .
cdr3_aa: CASSEGGQPQHF
cdr3_nt: TGCGCCAGCAGCGAAGGGGGTCAGCCCCAGCATTTT

v_call: TRBV6-1
d_call: TRBD1
j_call: TRBJ1-5
clone_size: .
cdr3_aa: CASSLMDRTNQPQHF
cdr3_nt: TGTGCCAGCAGCTTAATGGACAGGACAAATCAGCCCCAGCATTTT

v_call: TRBV28
d_call: TRBD1
j_call: TRBJ1-1
clone_size: .
cdr3_aa: CASSLIRGRVVNTEAFF
cdr3_nt: TGTGCCAGCAGTTTAATCAGGGGGCGCGTTGTGAACACTGAAGCTTTCTTT

v_call: TRBV19
d_call: .
j_call: TRBJ1-5
clone_size: once
cdr3_aa: CASSFRSSPQHF
cdr3_nt: TGTGCCAGTAGCTTTCGGTCGTCGCCCCAGCATTTT

v_call: TRBV19
d_call: TRBD2
j_call: TRBJ2-5
clone_size: once
cdr3_aa: CASSIWGGKETQYF
cdr3_nt: TGTGCCAGTAGTATTTGGGGAGGGAAAGAGACCCAGTACTTC

v_call: TRBV5-1
d_call: TRBD1
j_call: TRBJ2-3
clone_size: .
cdr3_aa: CASSRDRGVDTQYF
cdr3_nt: TGCGCCAGCAGCAGGGACAGGGGTGTGGATACGCAGTATTTT

v_call: TRBV2
d_call: .
j_call: TRBJ2-5
clone_size: .
cdr3_aa: CGSSSDQETQYF
cdr3_nt: TGTGGTTCCTCTAGCGACCAAGAGACCCAGTACTTC

v_call: TRBV21-1
d_call: .
j_call: TRBJ2-1
clone_size: .
cdr3_aa: CASSPNPDRGAYNEQFF
cdr3_nt: TGTGCCAGCAGCCCAAATCCAGACCGGGGAGCCTACAATGAGCAGTTCTTC

v_call: TRBV28
d_call: .
j_call: TRBJ2-2
clone_size: .
cdr3_aa: CASTANTGELFF
cdr3_nt: TGTGCCAGCACAGCGAACACCGGGGAGCTGTTTTTT

v_call: TRBV2
d_call: .
j_call: TRBJ2-7
clone_size: .
cdr3_aa: CASSEADLGQYF
cdr3_nt: TGTGCCAGCAGTGAGGCGGACCTGGGGCAGTACTTC